This T cell receptor (beta chain) was captured in a study of blood T cell repertoires in COVID-19 (TCRdb year 2020). Regarding the study in general: Samples from collaborators originated in the United States, Italy and Spain and spanned both the acute and convalescent phases of COVID-19. The samples were drawn from the first 160 participants of the ongoing ImmuneRACE study and from 1,200 or so subjects provided by 6 global collaborators. Nearly every sample came with metadata listing a de-identified subject ID, COVID-19 status, age in years and sex. The repertoires were released in a freely available public database meant as a resource for research on the immune response to SARS-CoV-2. The material from the prospective study consisted of cDNA or gDNA derived from T cells, B-cell-depleted T cells, or PBMCs. Deeply sampled blood TCRbeta repertoires from subjects exposed to, actively infected with, or recovered from COVID-19 were included in the dataset. Where HLA class I and class II types were available, the types were taken from metadata supplied by the sample provider, not from assay-based typing.

Study-wide findings and limitations: Clinical and demographic metadata were provided uncurated, with the amount varying by source and participant.

The immunoSEQ Assay, a bias-controlled multiplex PCR, was used to amplify TCRbeta CDR3 regions from genomic DNA. As for the original processing: Nucleated cell counts per sample were estimated from amplification of reference gene primers within the assay. To quantify the absolute abundance of each unique TCRbeta CDR3 rearrangement, sequence reads were collapsed and filtered. Productive Simpson clonality was computed per sample as the square root of Simpson's diversity index over productive rearrangements. Held by TCRdb, this immuneACCESS table contains in-frame sequences only and omits some clones. Under half of the omission traces to an unresolved V gene where checked; the cause of the rest is unknown. That table supplies the V and J calls and clone size; D and trimming were determined from the DNA. In this sample the table shows 250,000 to 300,000 clones, more than 75% of which occur a single time. The ten largest make up approximately 2.5% of the sample.

In the prospective study, participants were roughly 18 to 95 years old, resided in about two dozen geographic areas of the United States, and were enrolled through a virtual design. In the prospective study, cohorts were assigned on the basis of participant-reported clinical history obtained from a screening survey and a study questionnaire. Each participant in the prospective study had whole blood, serum and a nasopharyngeal or oropharyngeal swab collected by mobile phlebotomists. Additional blood draws and questionnaires over an approximately two-month period could optionally be provided by prospective study participants. Before DNA extraction, blood samples from the prospective study were shipped at room temperature or frozen. Points on this clone: The antigen it binds to is not known. Within one base of it there is no much larger clone, and no base qualities were kept.

The CDR3 runs 19 residues from the cysteine to the phenylalanine. Here the CDR3 DNA is all that survives: 57 bases in frame from base 1. Sequenced material: PBMCs or T cells enriched from blood (not recorded which). The rearranged segments are TRBV21-1 and TRBJ2-3; the table names TRBD2, a call not compared with the DNA. TRBV21-1 is a pseudogene. The clonotype comes from a woman in her forties with acute COVID-19. At the DNA level, the sequence is TGTGCCAGCAGCAAAGAGGGACTAGCGGGGGGGCCAGGTGCAGATACGCAGTATTTT. This is translated as CASSKEGLAGGPGADTQYF.